Below, 5 T cell receptor beta chains from the same sample are listed, as sequenced in a study of blood T cell repertoires in COVID-19. Only in-frame clones appear in the TCRdb table, and some are missing; sequencing was by immunoSEQ multiplex PCR. Among some 110,000 clones listed, less than 90% were seen once. Sequenced input: peripheral blood. These TCRs come from a man between 65 and 85 years old who had recovered from COVID-19.

CDR3 sequence (DNA): TGCGCCAGCAGCCACCACGGACTGACCACAGATACGCAGTATTTT. This sequence encodes CASSHHGLTTDTQYF. The V gene is TRBV4-1, the J gene TRBJ2-3; D is perhaps TRBD2 (5 bases). Looked up from germline, CDR1 is MGHRA and CDR2 is YSYEKL. This CDR3 is 15 amino acids long. The V end lost 3 bases, the J end lost 2 bases, and 12 bases lay between the germline ends.

The chain joins TRBV6-5 to TRBJ2-2, with 7 positions matching TRBD2. The CDR3 has 16 residues. With V trimmed by 2 bases and J by 4 bases, 7 bases remained unmatched. Looked up from germline, CDR1 is MNHEY and CDR2 is SVGAGI. The CDR3 is CASSYILGGSTGELFF. CDR3 bases: TGTGCCAGCAGTTACATTTTGGGAGGGAGCACCGGGGAGCTGTTTTTT.

The chain uses TRBV19 and TRBJ2-6, with D perhaps TRBD2 (5 bases). The V and J ends lost 7 bases and 0 bases respectively, with 19 bases between them. The CDR3 totals 18 residues. Germline values: CDR1 LNHDA, CDR2 SQIVND (reference sequence). This CDR3 is CASTEKGRGASGANVLTF. DNA for the CDR3: TGTGCCAGTACCGAGAAGGGTCGGGGTGCCTCTGGGGCCAACGTCCTGACTTTC.

The rearrangement joins TRBV19 to TRBJ1-1; D unclear. The CDR3 is 17 amino acids. With 3 bases removed from V and 1 base from J, the gap between germline ends came to 18 bases. Germline assignment: CDR1 LNHDA and CDR2 SQIVND (reference sequence). Written as DNA, the CDR3 is TGTGCCAGTAGTATCTCAGGAATAGGCGTGAGGAACACTGAAGCTTTCTTT. Protein product: CASSISGIGVRNTEAFF.

This rearrangement joins TRBV6-5 to TRBJ2-3; D is undetermined. V shed 7 bases and J shed 0 bases, with 14 bases lying between them. The CDR3 runs 15 residues. CDR1 is MNHEY and CDR2 is SVGAGI in the germline V gene. The CDR3 protein is CASTSTHASTDTQYF. DNA of the CDR3: TGTGCCAGCACCTCTACTCACGCTAGCACAGATACGCAGTATTTT.